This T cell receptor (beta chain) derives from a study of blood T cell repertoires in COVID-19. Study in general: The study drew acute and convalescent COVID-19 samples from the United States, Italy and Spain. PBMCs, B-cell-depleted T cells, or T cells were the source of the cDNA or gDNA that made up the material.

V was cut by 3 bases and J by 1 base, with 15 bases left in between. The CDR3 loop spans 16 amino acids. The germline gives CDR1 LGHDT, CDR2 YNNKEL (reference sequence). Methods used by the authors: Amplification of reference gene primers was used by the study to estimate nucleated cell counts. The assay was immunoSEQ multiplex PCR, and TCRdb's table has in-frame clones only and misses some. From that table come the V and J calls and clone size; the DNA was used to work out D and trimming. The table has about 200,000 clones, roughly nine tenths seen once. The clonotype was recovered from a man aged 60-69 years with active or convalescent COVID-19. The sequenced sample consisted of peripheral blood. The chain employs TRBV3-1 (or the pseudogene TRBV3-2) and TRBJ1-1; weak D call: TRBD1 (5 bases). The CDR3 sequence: CASSQGWVTANTEAFF. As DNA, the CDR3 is TGTGCCAGCAGCCAGGGTTGGGTGACAGCGAACACTGAAGCTTTCTTT.